What follows is one TCR beta chain and its context. V was pared by 2 bases and J by 3 bases, with 6 bases of the junction left unmatched. CDR1 MGHRA and CDR2 YSYEKL come from the germline V gene. The CDR3 loop spans 16 amino acids. This specimen comes from a study of blood T cell repertoires in COVID-19. Assay used: immunoSEQ multiplex PCR; TCRdb lists only in-frame clones, some missing. The sample holds approximately 210,000 clones, around 80% seen once. This chain uses TRBV4-1 with TRBJ2-7; TRBD1 agrees at 11 bases. Sample: peripheral blood. The sequence came from a woman aged 40 to 55 with acute or convalescent COVID-19. This CDR3 is CASSQYSGTGGYEQYF. The CDR3, as DNA: TGCGCCAGCAGCCAATACTCCGGGACAGGGGGCTACGAGCAGTACTTC.